This T cell receptor (beta chain) was obtained from a study of naive and memory T cell subsets. Regarding the study as a whole: Findings for naive and memory subsets could not be checked against ground truth. A few larger clonotypes appeared in naive repertoires, especially CD8, possibly memory cells re-expressing CD45RA. Naive and memory subsets had different power law exponents for TCR abundance.

Germline values: CDR1 SQVTM, CDR2 ANQGSEA. V dropped 7 bases and J dropped 7 bases, with 15 bases sitting between them. The CDR3 is 12 amino acids. Comment on this clonotype: Its antigen is unidentified.

An equimolar mix of two oligonucleotides served as the beta constant-region primer for TRBC1 and TRBC2. The ligated cDNA underwent four PCR rounds using SP2 and nested alpha and beta constant-region primers. TCRdb re-called the UMI-ligation and nested PCR reads with MiXCR, one entry per CDR3 protein. The data contain fewer than 150,000 distinct CDR3 sequences, around 21% of them singletons. Sample: naive CD8+ T cells from blood. The source of this sequence is a human donor in good health. The V and J genes are TRBV29-1 and TRBJ2-3; the D call may be TRBD1 or TRBD2 (6 bases each). DNA for the CDR3: TGCAGCGCCTTCGGGGGCTTGAATACGCAGTATTTT. It codes for CSAFGGLNTQYF.